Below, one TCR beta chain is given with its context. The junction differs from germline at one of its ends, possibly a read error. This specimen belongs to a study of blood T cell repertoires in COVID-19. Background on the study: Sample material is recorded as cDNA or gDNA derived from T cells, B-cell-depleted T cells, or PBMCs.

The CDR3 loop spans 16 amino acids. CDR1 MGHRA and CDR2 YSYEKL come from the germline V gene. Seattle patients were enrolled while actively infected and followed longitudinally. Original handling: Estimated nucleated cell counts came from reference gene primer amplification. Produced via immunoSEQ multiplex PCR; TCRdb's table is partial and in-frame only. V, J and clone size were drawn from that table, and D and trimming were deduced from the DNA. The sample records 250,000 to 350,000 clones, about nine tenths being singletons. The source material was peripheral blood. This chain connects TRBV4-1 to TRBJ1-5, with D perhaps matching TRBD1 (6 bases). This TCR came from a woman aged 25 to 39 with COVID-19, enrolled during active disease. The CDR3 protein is CARSRNEGGGNQPQHF. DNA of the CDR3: TGCGCCCGCAGCCGGAACGAGGGGGGGGGCAATCAGCCCCAGCATTTT.